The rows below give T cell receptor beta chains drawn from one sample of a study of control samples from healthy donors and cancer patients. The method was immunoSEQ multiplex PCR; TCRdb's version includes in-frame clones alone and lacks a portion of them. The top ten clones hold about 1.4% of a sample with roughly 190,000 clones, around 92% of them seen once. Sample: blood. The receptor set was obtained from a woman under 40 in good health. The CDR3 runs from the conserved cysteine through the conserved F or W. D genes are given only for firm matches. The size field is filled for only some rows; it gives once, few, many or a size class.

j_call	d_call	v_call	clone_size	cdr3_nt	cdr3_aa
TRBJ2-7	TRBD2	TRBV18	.	TGTGCCAGCTCACCACTAGCGGGGGCCGAGCAGTACTTC	CASSPLAGAEQYF
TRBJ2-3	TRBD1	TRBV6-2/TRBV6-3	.	TGTGCCAGCAGTGACAGGGGAAATACGCAGTATTTT	CASSDRGNTQYF
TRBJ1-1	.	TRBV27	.	TGTGCCAGCAGTTTATCGACCAGGGCCCAGAACACTGAAGCTTTCTTT	CASSLSTRAQNTEAFF
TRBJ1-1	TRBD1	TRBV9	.	TGTGCCAGCAGCGTAGGTGGGACAGGGATGAACACTGAAGCTTTCTTT	CASSVGGTGMNTEAFF
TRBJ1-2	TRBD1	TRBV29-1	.	TGCAGCGGTCGGGACAGGGAGAACTATGGCTACACCTTC	CSGRDRENYGYTF
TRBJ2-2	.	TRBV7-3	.	TGTGCCAGCAGCCCCCCGGGACGGAACACCGGGGAGCTGTTTTTT	CASSPPGRNTGELFF
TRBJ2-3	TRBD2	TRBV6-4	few	TGTGCCAGCAGTGACTCAGCGGGGGCCACAGATACGCAGTATTTT	CASSDSAGATDTQYF
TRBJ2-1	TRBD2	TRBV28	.	TGTGCCAGCAGTTTGGGGGGAGGGCCCCATGAGCAGTTCTTC	CASSLGGGPHEQFF
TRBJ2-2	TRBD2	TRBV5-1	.	TGCGCCAGCAGCTCTACTAGCGGGAGACGCACCGGGGAGCTGTTTTTT	CASSSTSGRRTGELFF
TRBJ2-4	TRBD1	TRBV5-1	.	TGCGCCAGCAGCATCGACAGGGTACAGGTCATTCAGTACTTC	CASSIDRVQVIQYF
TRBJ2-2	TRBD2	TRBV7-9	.	TGTGCCAGCAGCCCCCTAGCGGCCACCGGGGAGCTGTTTTTT	CASSPLAATGELFF
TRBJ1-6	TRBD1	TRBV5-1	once	TGCGCCAGCAGCTTGGCCCCCCGGACAGGGGATAATTCACCCCTCCACTTT	CASSLAPRTGDNSPLHF
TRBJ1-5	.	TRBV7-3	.	TGTGCCAGCAGCGCCCAGGGTGGGCAGCCCCAGCATTTT	CASSAQGGQPQHF
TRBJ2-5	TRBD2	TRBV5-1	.	TGCGCCAGCAGCTTGCCAGCGGGGGAGACCCAGTACTTC	CASSLPAGETQYF
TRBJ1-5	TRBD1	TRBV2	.	TGTGCCAGCAGTGTCACAGGGGATCGGAGTCAGCCCCAGCATTTT	CASSVTGDRSQPQHF
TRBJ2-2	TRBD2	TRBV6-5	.	TGTGCCAGCATTAGACTAGCGGGGGACACCGGGGAGCTGTTTTTT	CASIRLAGDTGELFF
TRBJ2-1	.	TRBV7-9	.	TGTGCCAGCAGCCCCCCCCAAGCGTACTACAATGAGCAGTTCTTC	CASSPPQAYYNEQFF
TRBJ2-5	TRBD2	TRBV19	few	TGTGCCAGTAGTATCCCGACTAGCGGGAGGGGGAAGACCCAGTACTTC	CASSIPTSGRGKTQYF
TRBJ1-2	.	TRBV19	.	TGTGCCAGTAGTAACAGGGCAGATGGCTACACCTTC	CASSNRADGYTF
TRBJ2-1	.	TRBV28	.	TGTGCCAGCAGTCCCCACCAGGGACATGAGCAGTTCTTC	CASSPHQGHEQFF
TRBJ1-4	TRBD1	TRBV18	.	TGTGCCAGCTCCCGAGGACAGGGGACTAATGAAAAACTGTTTTTT	CASSRGQGTNEKLFF
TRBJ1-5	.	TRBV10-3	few	TGTGCCATCAGGGCAGATAGCAATCAGCCCCAGCATTTT	CAIRADSNQPQHF
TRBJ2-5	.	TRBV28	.	TGTGCCAGCAGCTCGCGCGAGACCCAGTACTTC	CASSSRETQYF
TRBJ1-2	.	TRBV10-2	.	TGCGCCAGCAGTGAGAACACCTACTATGGCTACACCTTC	CASSENTYYGYTF
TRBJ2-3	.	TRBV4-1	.	TGCGCCAGCAGCCAAGTCGGGGTTAGCACAGATACGCAGTATTTT	CASSQVGVSTDTQYF
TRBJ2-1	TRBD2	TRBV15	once	TGTGCCACCACCCCGGGACTAGCGGGTCTCAGCTCCTACAATGAGCAGTTCTTC	CATTPGLAGLSSYNEQFF
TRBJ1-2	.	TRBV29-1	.	TGCAGCGTTGAAGACCCCCAGATCTATGGCTACACCTTC	CSVEDPQIYGYTF
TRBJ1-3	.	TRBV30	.	TGTGCCTGGAGCGGAGCCTCTGGAAACACCATATATTTT	CAWSGASGNTIYF
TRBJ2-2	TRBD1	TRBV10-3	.	TGTGCCATCAGGGACAGGGAAGAGACCGGGGAGCTGTTTTTT	CAIRDREETGELFF
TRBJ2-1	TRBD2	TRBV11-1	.	TGTGCCAGCAGCTTAGCACGGGCTAGCGGACCAGACAATGAGCAGTTCTTC	CASSLARASGPDNEQFF
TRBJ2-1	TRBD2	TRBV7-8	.	TGTGCCAGCCTAGCGGGAGGTAATGAGCAGTTCTTC	CASLAGGNEQFF
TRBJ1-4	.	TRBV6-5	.	TGTGCCAGCAGGACTGCAACTAATGAAAAACTGTTTTTT	CASRTATNEKLFF
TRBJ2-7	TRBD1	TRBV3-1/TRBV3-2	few	TGTGCCAGCAGCCCGGGACAGGTAGCCTACGAGCAGTACTTC	CASSPGQVAYEQYF
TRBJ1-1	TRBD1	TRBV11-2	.	TGTGCCAGCAGCGCGGACAGGGATACTGAAGCTTTCTTT	CASSADRDTEAFF
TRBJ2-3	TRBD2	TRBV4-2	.	TGTGCCAGCAGCCAAGCACTAGCGGGAGGCACAGATACGCAGTATTTT	CASSQALAGGTDTQYF
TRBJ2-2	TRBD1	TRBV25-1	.	TGTGCCAGCAGTGCCCGGACAGGGACCGGGGAGCTGTTTTTT	CASSARTGTGELFF
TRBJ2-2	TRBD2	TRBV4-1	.	TGCGCCAGCAGCCAAGTACTAGCGGGTATTAACACCGGGGAGCTGTTTTTT	CASSQVLAGINTGELFF
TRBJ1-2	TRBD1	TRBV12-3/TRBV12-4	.	TGTGCCAGCAGAAGACAGGGAGGCTACACCTTC	CASRRQGGYTF
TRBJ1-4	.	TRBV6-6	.	TGTGCCAGCAGTTACGCGAATGAAAAACTGTTTTTT	CASSYANEKLFF
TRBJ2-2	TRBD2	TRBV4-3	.	TGCGCCAGCAGCCAAGATTCCGGGACTAGCGGGAGTAGGGCCGGGGAGCTGTTTTTT	CASSQDSGTSGSRAGELFF
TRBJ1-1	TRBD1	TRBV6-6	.	TGTGCCAGCAGCAGGGGGGTCAACACTGAAGCTTTCTTT	CASSRGVNTEAFF
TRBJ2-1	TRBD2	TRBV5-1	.	TGCGCCAGCAGCTTGGCCTCGGGACTAGCGGGGGAAGAGCAGTTCTTC	CASSLASGLAGEEQFF